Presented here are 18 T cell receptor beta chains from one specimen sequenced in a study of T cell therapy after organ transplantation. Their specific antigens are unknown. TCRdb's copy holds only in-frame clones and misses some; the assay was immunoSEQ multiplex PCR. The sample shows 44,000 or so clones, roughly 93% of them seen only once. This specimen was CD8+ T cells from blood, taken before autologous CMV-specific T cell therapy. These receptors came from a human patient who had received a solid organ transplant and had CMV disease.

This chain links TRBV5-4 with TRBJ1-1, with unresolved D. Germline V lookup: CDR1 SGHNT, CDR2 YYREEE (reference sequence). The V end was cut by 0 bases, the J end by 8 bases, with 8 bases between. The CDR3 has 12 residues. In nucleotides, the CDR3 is TGTGCCAGCAGCTTGGGAGATGGGGAAGCTTTCTTT. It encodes CASSLGDGEAFF.

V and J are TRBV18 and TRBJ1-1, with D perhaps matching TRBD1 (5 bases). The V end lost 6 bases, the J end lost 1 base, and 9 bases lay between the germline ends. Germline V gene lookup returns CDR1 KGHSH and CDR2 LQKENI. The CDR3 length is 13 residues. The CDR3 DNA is TGTGCCAGCTCGCCCACAGGGAACACTGAAGCTTTCTTT. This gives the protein CASSPTGNTEAFF. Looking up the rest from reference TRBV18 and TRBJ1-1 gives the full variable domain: NAGVMQNPRHLVRRRGQEARLRCSPMKGHSHVYWYRQLPEEGLKFMVYLQKENIIDESGMPKERFSAEFPKEGPSILRIQQVVRGDSAAYFCASSPTGNTEAFFGQGTRLTVV.

The CDR3 DNA reads TGTGCCAGCAGCTTAGTCGGACTGGAGGGGGAGACCCAGTACTTC. It yields the protein CASSLVGLEGETQYF. The V call is TRBV11-2, the J call TRBJ2-5; the D gene is possibly TRBD2 (6 bases). Trimming removed 1 base at V and 5 bases at J, with 14 bases between. CDR1 and CDR2 (germline): SGHAT, FQNNGV. The CDR3 contains 15 residues.

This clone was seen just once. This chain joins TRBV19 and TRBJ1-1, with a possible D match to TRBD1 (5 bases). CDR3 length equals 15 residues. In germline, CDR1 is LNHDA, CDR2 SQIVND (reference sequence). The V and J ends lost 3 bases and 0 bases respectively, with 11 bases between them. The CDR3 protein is CASSIWGRLNTEAFF. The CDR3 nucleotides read TGTGCCAGTAGTATCTGGGGACGGCTGAACACTGAAGCTTTCTTT.

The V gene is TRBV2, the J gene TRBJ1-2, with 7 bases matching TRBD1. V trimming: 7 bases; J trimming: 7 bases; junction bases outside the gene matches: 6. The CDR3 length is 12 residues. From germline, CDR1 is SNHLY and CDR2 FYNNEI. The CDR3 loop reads CASNPQGIGYTF. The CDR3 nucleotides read TGTGCCAGCAACCCACAGGGGATTGGCTACACCTTC.

The CDR3 DNA reads as TGTGCCAGCAGCACCAAAACAGGGGGTTTTGAGCCCCAGCATTTT. Its protein is CASSTKTGGFEPQHF. The chain carries TRBV2 and TRBJ1-5; 8 nucleotides match TRBD1. The J segment lost 8 bases and the V segment lost 6 bases, leaving 12 bases of the junction unmatched. The CDR3 covers 15 residues. Germline V gene data show CDR1 as SNHLY and CDR2 as FYNNEI.

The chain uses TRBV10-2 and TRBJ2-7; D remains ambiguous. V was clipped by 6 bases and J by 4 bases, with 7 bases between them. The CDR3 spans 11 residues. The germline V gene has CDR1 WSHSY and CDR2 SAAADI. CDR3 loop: CASRDEYEQYF. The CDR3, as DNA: TGCGCCAGCAGAGATGAATACGAGCAGTACTTC.

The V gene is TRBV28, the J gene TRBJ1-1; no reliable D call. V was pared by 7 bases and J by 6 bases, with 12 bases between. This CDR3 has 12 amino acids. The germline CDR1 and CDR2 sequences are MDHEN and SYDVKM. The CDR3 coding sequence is TGTGCCAGCAATGTGGGCGGGGCTGAAGCTTTCTTT. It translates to CASNVGGAEAFF.

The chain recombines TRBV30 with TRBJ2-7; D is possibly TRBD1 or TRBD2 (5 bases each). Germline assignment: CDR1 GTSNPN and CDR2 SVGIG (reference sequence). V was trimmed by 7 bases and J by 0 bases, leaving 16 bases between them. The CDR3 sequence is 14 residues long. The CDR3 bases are TGTGCCTCAGACGGTCCAGGGAGCTCCTACGAGCAGTACTTC. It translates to CASDGPGSSYEQYF. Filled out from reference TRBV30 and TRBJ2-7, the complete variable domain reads SQTIHQWPATLVQPVGSPLSLECTVEGTSNPNLYWYRQAAGRGLQLLFYSVGIGQISSEVPQNLSASRPQDRQFILSSKKLLLSDSGFYLCASDGPGSSYEQYFGPGTRLTVT.

CDR3 bases: TGTGCCAGCAGTACCGGGACGGGACTAGCGGGAGGAAGGCCCTACGAGCAGTACTTC. It is translated as CASSTGTGLAGGRPYEQYF. The V and J genes are TRBV27 and TRBJ2-7; TRBD2 matches 15 bases. CDR3 length equals 19 residues. Germline CDR1 MNHEY, CDR2 SMNVEV (reference sequence). The junction had 13 bases not matched to a gene; V was cut back by 5 bases and J by 2 bases.

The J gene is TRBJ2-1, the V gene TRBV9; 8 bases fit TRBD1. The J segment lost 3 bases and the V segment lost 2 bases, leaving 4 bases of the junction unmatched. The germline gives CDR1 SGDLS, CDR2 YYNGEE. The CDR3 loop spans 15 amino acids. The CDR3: CASSVGQAVYNEQFF. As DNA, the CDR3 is TGTGCCAGCAGCGTGGGACAGGCCGTCTACAATGAGCAGTTCTTC.

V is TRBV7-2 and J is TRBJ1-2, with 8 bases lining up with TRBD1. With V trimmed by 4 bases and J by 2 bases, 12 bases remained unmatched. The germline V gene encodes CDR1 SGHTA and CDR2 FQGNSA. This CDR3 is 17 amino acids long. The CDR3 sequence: CASSYRDRPFGNYGYTF. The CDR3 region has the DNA TGTGCCAGCAGCTACCGGGACAGGCCATTTGGGAACTATGGCTACACCTTC.

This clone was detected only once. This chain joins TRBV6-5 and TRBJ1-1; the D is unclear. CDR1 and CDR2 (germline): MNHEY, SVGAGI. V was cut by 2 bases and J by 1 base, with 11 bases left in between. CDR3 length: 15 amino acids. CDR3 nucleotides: TGTGCCAGCAGTTACAATCAGGTCACGAACACTGAAGCTTTCTTT. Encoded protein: CASSYNQVTNTEAFF.

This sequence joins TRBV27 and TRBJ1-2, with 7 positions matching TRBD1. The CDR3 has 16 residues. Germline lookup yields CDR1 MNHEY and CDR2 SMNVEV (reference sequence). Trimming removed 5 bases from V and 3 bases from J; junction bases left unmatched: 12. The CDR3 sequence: CASSQPRQGLYYGYTF. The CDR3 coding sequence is TGTGCCAGCAGTCAACCCCGACAGGGACTCTACTATGGCTACACCTTC.

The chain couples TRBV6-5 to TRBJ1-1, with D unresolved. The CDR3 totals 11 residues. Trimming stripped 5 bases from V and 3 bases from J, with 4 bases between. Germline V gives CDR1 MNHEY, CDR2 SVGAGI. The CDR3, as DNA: TGTGCCAGCAGTGGAGACACTGAAGCTTTCTTT. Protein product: CASSGDTEAFF.

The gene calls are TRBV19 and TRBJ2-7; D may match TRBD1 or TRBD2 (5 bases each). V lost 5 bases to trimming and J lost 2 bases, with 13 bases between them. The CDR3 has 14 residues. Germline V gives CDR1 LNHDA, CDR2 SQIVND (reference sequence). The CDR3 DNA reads TGTGCCAGTAGTGGATCAGGGAGTACCTACGAGCAGTACTTC. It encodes CASSGSGSTYEQYF.

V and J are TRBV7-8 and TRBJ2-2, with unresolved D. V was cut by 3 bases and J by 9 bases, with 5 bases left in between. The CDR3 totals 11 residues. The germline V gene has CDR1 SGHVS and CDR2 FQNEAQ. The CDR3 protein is CASSFSRELFF. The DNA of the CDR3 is TGTGCCAGCAGCTTTAGTCGGGAGCTGTTTTTT.

The CDR3 here is CASSPRAGEVPFF. The DNA for the CDR3 is TGTGCCAGCAGCCCTAGAGCGGGAGAGGTTCCGTTCTTC. The V and J genes are TRBV11-2 and TRBJ2-1; 8 nucleotides align to TRBD2. The CDR3 totals 13 residues. With 5 bases clipped from V and 15 bases from J, the junction kept 12 bases outside the gene matches. Looked up from germline, CDR1 is SGHAT and CDR2 is FQNNGV.